The sequence of this TCR beta chain was determined in a study of vaccination effects on CD4 cells after COVID-19. The table came from immunoSEQ multiplex PCR; TCRdb's copy has only in-frame clones and leaves some out. The sample lists approximately 30,000 clones; 55% to 75% were seen once. Trimming shortened V by 1 base and J by 0 bases, and 13 bases separated the two germline ends. The CDR3 loop spans 16 amino acids. In germline, CDR1 is MNHNS, CDR2 SASEGT. With respect to this clone: The antigen remains unidentified.

After expansion with viral peptide pools in the ViraFEST assay, antigen-specific CD4+ T cells were sequenced. Culture lasted approximately 10 days before CD4+ T cell isolation. Nucleocapsid antibodies were negative in the vaccine recipients, who had never had SARS-CoV-2 infection. The culture medium for a few million PBMC per well included 10 IU/ml IL-2 and about 10 ug/ml peptides. The receptor comes from a human donor who received a COVID-19 vaccine. The sequences come from CD4+ T cells from PBMCs cultured with SARS-CoV-2 spike peptides, collected before COVID-19 vaccination. The chain employs TRBV6-1 and TRBJ2-7, with unresolved D. The CDR3 is CASSEGWQANSYEQYF. The DNA for the CDR3 is TGTGCCAGCAGTGAAGGCTGGCAGGCGAACTCCTACGAGCAGTACTTC.